The TCR beta chain under discussion was sequenced for a study of blood T cell repertoires in COVID-19. Study summary: Samples of COVID-19 (acute and convalescent) were obtained from the United States, Italy and Spain.

Across under 25 US areas, participants ranged in age from about 18 to 90 years. TCRdb's table, derived via immunoSEQ multiplex PCR, lists solely in-frame clones and lacks some. The sample has hundreds of thousands of clones; roughly nine tenths are singletons. This CDR3 comprises 14 residues. V was pared by 6 bases and J by 2 bases, with 4 bases of the junction left unmatched. Germline CDR1 and CDR2: SNHLY and FYNNEI. The chain combines TRBV2 with TRBJ1-5; 7 bases agree with TRBD1. Sequencing used PBMCs or T cells enriched from blood (not recorded which). The receptor's source is a woman aged 45-60 years who had recovered from COVID-19. The CDR3 nucleotides are TGTGCCAGCAGCACTGGGACAGGCAATCAGCCCCAGCATTTT. This translates into CASSTGTGNQPQHF.